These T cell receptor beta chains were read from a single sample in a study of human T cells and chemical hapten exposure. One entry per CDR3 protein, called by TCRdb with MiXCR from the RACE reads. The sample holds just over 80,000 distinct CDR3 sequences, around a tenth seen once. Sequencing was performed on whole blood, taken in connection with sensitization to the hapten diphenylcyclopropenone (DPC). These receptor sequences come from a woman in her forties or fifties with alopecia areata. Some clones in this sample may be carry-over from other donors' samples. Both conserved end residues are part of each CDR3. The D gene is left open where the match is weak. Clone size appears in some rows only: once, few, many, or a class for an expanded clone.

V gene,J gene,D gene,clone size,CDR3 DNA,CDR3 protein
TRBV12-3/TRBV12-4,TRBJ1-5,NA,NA,TGTGCCAGCAGTTTTGGGGATCAGCCCCAGCATTTT,CASSFGDQPQHF
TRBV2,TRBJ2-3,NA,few,TGTGCCAGCAGGGCCCGGAGCACAGATACGCAGTATTTT,CASRARSTDTQYF
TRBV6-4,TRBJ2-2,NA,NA,TGTGCCAGCAGTGAGCGGACGGGAGTTGGTGGCGGGGAGCTGTTTTTT,CASSERTGVGGGELFF
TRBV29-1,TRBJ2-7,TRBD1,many,TGCAGCGTTGTGACAGGGGCCAGCCGGGAGCAGTACTTC,CSVVTGASREQYF
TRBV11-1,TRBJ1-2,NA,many,TGTGCCAGCAGCCCAAACCCGGGAACACCGCACACCTTC,CASSPNPGTPHTF
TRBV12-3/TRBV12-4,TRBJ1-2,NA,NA,TGTGCCAGCAGTTTAGCGAGGGAGTTGGCTAACTATGGCTACACCTTC,CASSLARELANYGYTF
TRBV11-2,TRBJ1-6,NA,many,TGTGCCAGCAGCTTAATTGGGAGCAAAAACCCATCACCCCTCCACTTT,CASSLIGSKNPSPLHF
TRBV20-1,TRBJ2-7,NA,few,TGCAGTGCTAGAGGTGTCAGGGAGTACTACGAGCAGTACTTC,CSARGVREYYEQYF
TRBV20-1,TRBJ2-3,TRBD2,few,TGCAGTGCTAGTCAAGCGGGGGGTCTAAGCACAGATACGCAGTATTTT,CSASQAGGLSTDTQYF
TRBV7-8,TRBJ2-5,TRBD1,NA,TGTGCCAGCAGTTACGACAGGGCCCAAGGGGCCCAGTACTTC,CASSYDRAQGAQYF
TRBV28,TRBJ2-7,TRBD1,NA,TGTGCCAGCAGTCCCAACCCCTGGACAGGAACCTACGAGCAGTACTTC,CASSPNPWTGTYEQYF
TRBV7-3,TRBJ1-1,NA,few,TGTGCCAGCAGCCAAACGCAGGGCACTGAAGCTTTCTTT,CASSQTQGTEAFF
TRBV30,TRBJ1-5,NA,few,TGTGCCTGGAGCCTGGGGGGTTCCCAGCATTTT,CAWSLGGSQHF
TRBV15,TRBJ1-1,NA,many,TGTGCCACCAGCTCGCAGGGGAACACTGAAGCTTTCTTT,CATSSQGNTEAFF
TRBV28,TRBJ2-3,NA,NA,TGTGCCAGCAACCTACCGGGACTGCCCTTTCCTTGGTATTTT,CASNLPGLPFPWYF
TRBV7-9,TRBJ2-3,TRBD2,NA,TGTGCCAGCAGCTCGCGGACTAGCGGGAGAACAGATACGCAGTATTTT,CASSSRTSGRTDTQYF
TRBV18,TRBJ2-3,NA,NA,TGTGCCAGCTCACCAAAAAGTGCGGGGTCTAGCACAGATACGCAGTATTTT,CASSPKSAGSSTDTQYF
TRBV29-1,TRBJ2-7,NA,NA,TGCAGCGCCCTAAACCATGACGAGCAGTACTTC,CSALNHDEQYF
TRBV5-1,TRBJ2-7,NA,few,TGCGCCAGCAGCTTGAGTCCTGACTCCTACGAGCAGTACTTC,CASSLSPDSYEQYF
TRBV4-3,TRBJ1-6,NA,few,TGCGCCAGCAGCCAAGAAGGGGGACGAAAAAGCTCCTATAATTCACCCCTCCACTTT,CASSQEGGRKSSYNSPLHF
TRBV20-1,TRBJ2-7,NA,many,TGCAGTGCTAGGGGGCCGGGACTGGACGAGCAGTACTTC,CSARGPGLDEQYF
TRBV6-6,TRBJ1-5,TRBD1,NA,TGTGCCAGCAGTTACCCAAGGGGGCAGGGAAGCGTCCAGCCCCAGCATTTT,CASSYPRGQGSVQPQHF
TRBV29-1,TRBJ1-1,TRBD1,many,TGCAGCGTTGTATCAGGGACAGGGATCACTGAAGCTTTCTTT,CSVVSGTGITEAFF
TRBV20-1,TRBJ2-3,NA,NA,TGCAGTGCGCCCGGACAGTCTTCGGATACGCAGTATTTT,CSAPGQSSDTQYF
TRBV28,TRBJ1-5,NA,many,TGTGCCAGCAGTATAGGACAACGAAATCAGCCCCAGCATTTT,CASSIGQRNQPQHF
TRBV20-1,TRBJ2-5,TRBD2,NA,TGCAGTGCTAGTGAGACTAGCGGGGGGGCCGGAGAGACCCAGTACTTC,CSASETSGGAGETQYF
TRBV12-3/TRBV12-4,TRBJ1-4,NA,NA,TGTGCCAGCAGTTCTATTGAGGTGGCTAATGAAAAACTGTTTTTT,CASSSIEVANEKLFF
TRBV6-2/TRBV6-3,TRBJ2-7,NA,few,TGTGCCAGCAGTAACCACAGGCTGGGGTTATCCTACGAGCAGTACTTC,CASSNHRLGLSYEQYF
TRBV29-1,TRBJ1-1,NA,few,TGCAGCGTTGCGAAGGCAGGGTTGACCACTGAAGCTTTCTTT,CSVAKAGLTTEAFF
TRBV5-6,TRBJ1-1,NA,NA,TGTGCCAGCAGCGTGAACAGGCCGACCGAAGCTTTCTTT,CASSVNRPTEAFF